Presented here are 10 T cell receptor beta chains from one specimen sequenced in a study of blood T cell repertoires in COVID-19 (dated by TCRdb to between 2020 and 2021). Library construction relied on the immunoSEQ multiplex PCR assay. This is the immuneACCESS table as TCRdb keeps it, with only in-frame sequences that have V and J called. A part of the clones is gone; compared with another copy, unresolved V genes explain less than half, and the rest is unexplained. Present in this sample are tens of thousands of clones, around nine tenths of which were seen just once. About a tenth of the sample is taken by the ten largest. Material: peripheral blood. These receptors came from a human donor in a cohort sampled during active COVID-19.

The rearrangement uses TRBV6-4 and TRBJ2-1, with 12 bases identical to TRBD2. The CDR3 is made up of 15 amino acids. CDR1 and CDR2 (germline): MRHNA, SNTAGT. The V segment lost 9 bases and the J segment 4 bases; nucleotides outside the gene matches: 7. The CDR3 reads CASSTSGGPYNEQFF. CDR3 coding DNA: TGTGCCAGTTCCACTAGCGGGGGGCCTTACAATGAGCAGTTCTTC.

This rearrangement joins TRBV7-9 to TRBJ1-5, with a weak D call TRBD1 (5 bases). This CDR3 is built from 19 residues. CDR1 is SEHNR and CDR2 is FQNEAQ in the germline V gene (reference sequence). V dropped 1 base and J dropped 2 bases, with 21 bases sitting between them. The CDR3 DNA sequence: TGTGCCAGCAGCTTAGGTGTAGGGGTTGGACGGGCGGGCAATCAGCCCCAGCATTTT. Protein: CASSLGVGVGRAGNQPQHF.

This rearrangement joins TRBV29-1 to TRBJ1-3; TRBD1 aligns across 10 bases. Germline V gives CDR1 SQVTM, CDR2 ANQGSEA. The length of the CDR3 is 13 residues. J was trimmed by 3 bases and V by 5 bases; bases with no gene match: 1. CDR3 amino acids: CSVRDRGGNTIYF. In nucleotides, the CDR3 is TGCAGCGTTAGGGACAGGGGTGGAAACACCATATATTTT.

The chain carries TRBV10-3 and TRBJ1-2; the match to TRBD1 covers 8 bases. J lost 3 bases, V lost 11 bases, and 2 bases had no gene match. This CDR3 has 11 residues. The germline V gene has CDR1 ENHRY and CDR2 SYGVKD. CDR3: CAAGQDYGYTF. For the CDR3, the DNA is TGTGCCGCGGGACAGGACTATGGCTACACCTTC.

J is TRBJ1-2 and V is TRBV7-6, with D perhaps TRBD1 (5 bases). V was trimmed by 9 bases and J by 3 bases, leaving 20 bases between them. The CDR3 has 15 amino acids. CDR1 and CDR2 (germline): SGHVS, FNYEAQ. The CDR3 region has the DNA TGTGCCAGTCCCAAGCGGCCGGGGGGAGACTATGGCTACACCTTC. Translation gives CASPKRPGGDYGYTF.

The chain has TRBV27 and TRBJ2-7; 7 nucleotides align to TRBD2. This CDR3 has 15 amino acids. The V and J ends lost 6 bases and 2 bases, in that order; junction bases with no gene match: 10. CDR1 and CDR2 (germline): MNHEY, SMNVEV (reference sequence). The CDR3 nucleotides read TGTGCCAGCAGCCTCCGGGCGGGGGTAGCCTACGAGCAGTACTTC. Its translation is CASSLRAGVAYEQYF.

The V and J genes are TRBV5-6 and TRBJ1-1; no firm D call. The germline gives CDR1 SGHDT, CDR2 YYEEEE. The ends were cut back, 4 bases at V and 6 bases at J, with 13 bases in the middle. This CDR3 is built from 13 residues. The CDR3 DNA sequence: TGTGCCAGCAGCCCGAGGTGGTATTCTGAAGCTTTCTTT. Translated: CASSPRWYSEAFF.

The genes are TRBV5-5 and TRBJ2-7; 10 bases agree with TRBD1. The CDR3 has 16 amino acids. The germline CDR1 and CDR2 sequences are SGHKS and YYEKEE (reference sequence). V dropped 0 bases and J dropped 2; count of bases not matched to a gene: 5. This chain's CDR3 is CASSLGPDRGPYEQYF. The DNA of the CDR3 is TGTGCCAGCAGCTTGGGTCCCGACAGGGGGCCCTACGAGCAGTACTTC.

The genes are TRBV7-9 and TRBJ1-1; D uncertain. V gave up 2 bases and J gave up 5 bases, with 6 bases separating them. CDR3 size: 12 residues. The V gene's germline CDR1 is SEHNR and CDR2 FQNEAQ (reference sequence). The CDR3 DNA reads TGTGCCAGCAGCTTACAGGCAACTGAAGCTTTCTTT. Amino acid sequence: CASSLQATEAFF.

The rearrangement joins TRBV19 to TRBJ1-1, with D possibly being TRBD1 (5 bases). The V and J ends lost 4 bases and 5 bases respectively, with 11 bases between them. This CDR3 is built from 13 residues. The germline gives CDR1 LNHDA, CDR2 SQIVND (reference sequence). The CDR3 spells CASSRNTGTEAFF. The CDR3 DNA is TGTGCCAGTAGTAGGAATACAGGTACTGAAGCTTTCTTT.